Included here is one T cell receptor beta chain sequence, with context. What it binds is not known. V dropped 2 bases and J dropped 6 bases, with 16 bases sitting between them. The germline V gene has CDR1 LGHNA and CDR2 YSLEER. CDR3 length: 15 residues. The data were taken from a study of response to subunit inactivated influenza vaccine. TCRdb re-called the RT-PCR reads with MiXCR, one entry per CDR3 protein. This repertoire shows approximately 570,000 distinct CDR3 sequences, less than 8% found once; its top ten account for 13%. The study's findings and limits: There was a suggestion from the authors that each seasonal influenza vaccination recruits few new T cells.

The source of this sequence is a man aged 45-69 years who received an inactivated influenza vaccine. This chain links TRBV4-3 with TRBJ1-2; tentative D call: TRBD1 (6 bases). Sequencing used PBMCs from blood, obtained approximately 25 months after vaccination. Here the CDR3 reads CASSQHPGRGDGYTF. The CDR3 nucleotides read TGCGCCAGCAGCCAACATCCGGGGAGGGGGGATGGCTACACCTTC.